One sample yielded the 8 T cell receptor beta chains listed below, sequenced in a study of T cells in Graves' hyperthyroidism and ophthalmopathy. There were TCR beta CDR3 regions amplified from RNA transcripts. RT-PCR in the first round (using the HTBI primer set) targeted the TCR CDR3. Each CDR3 protein gets one entry after TCRdb re-called the multiplex PCR reads with MiXCR. The table shows hundreds of thousands of distinct CDR3 sequences, with approximately 15% occurring only once. Sequenced material: blood. These receptors originate from a woman between 18 and 30 years old with Graves' hyperthyroidism.

The chain has TRBV20-1 and TRBJ2-5; no clear D. The V gene lost 6 bases and the J gene lost 2 bases, with 16 bases spanning the gap. CDR3 length: 14 residues. Germline CDR1 DFQATT, CDR2 SNEGSKA (reference sequence). CDR3 in DNA: TGCAGTGCCAACCCCCTCTACTCGCAAGAGACCCAGTACTTC. Amino acid sequence: CSANPLYSQETQYF.

This clonotype was counted many times. The genes are TRBV11-2 and TRBJ2-3; D unresolved. V shed 3 bases and J shed 0 bases, with 7 bases lying between them. The CDR3 loop spans 14 amino acids. Germline V gene lookup returns CDR1 SGHAT and CDR2 FQNNGV. CDR3 region: CASSFRLSTDTQYF. Written as DNA, the CDR3 is TGTGCCAGCAGCTTCCGCCTTAGCACAGATACGCAGTATTTT. The whole variable domain, filled in from reference TRBV11-2 and TRBJ2-3, reads EAGVAQSPRYKIIEKRQSVAFWCNPISGHATLYWYQQILGQGPKLLIQFQNNGVVDDSQLPKDRFSAERLKGVDSTLKIQPAKLEDSAVYLCASSFRLSTDTQYFGPGTRLTVL.

This clonotype was detected ten times or more. This chain connects TRBV18 to TRBJ1-2; maybe TRBD1 (5 bases). CDR1 KGHSH and CDR2 LQKENI come from the germline V gene. The CDR3 has 15 amino acids. V lost 3 bases, J lost 6 bases, and 17 bases lay in between. This CDR3 is CASSPWGEGPNGYTF. The CDR3, as DNA: TGTGCCAGCTCACCTTGGGGTGAGGGACCCAATGGCTACACCTTC.

The chain joins TRBV19 to TRBJ1-6, with D tentatively TRBD1 (6 bases). V lost 7 bases to trimming and J lost 7 bases, with 14 bases between them. The CDR3 contains 14 residues. Germline V gives CDR1 LNHDA, CDR2 SQIVND (reference sequence). The CDR3 is CASTSGTKNSPLHF. CDR3 in DNA: TGTGCCAGTACCTCCGGGACAAAAAATTCACCCCTCCACTTT.

V usage is TRBV15 and J usage is TRBJ2-4, with D unresolved. V lost 0 bases, J lost 8 bases, and 11 bases lay in between. The CDR3 has 14 amino acids. Germline loops: CDR1 LNHNV, CDR2 YYDKDF (reference sequence). Written as DNA, the CDR3 is TGTGCCACCAGCAGAGATCGGGCATCCGACATTCAGTACTTC. Encoded protein: CATSRDRASDIQYF.

As concerns this clonotype: Since the CDR3 does not end with the conserved phenylalanine or tryptophan, this likely comes from a read error. The chain uses TRBV27 and TRBJ2-7; TRBD1 matches 10 bases. The CDR3 loop spans 16 amino acids. J lost 2 bases, V lost 3 bases, and 7 bases had no gene match. Germline assignment: CDR1 MNHEY and CDR2 SMNVEV (reference sequence). CDR3 nucleotide sequence: TGTGCCAGCAGTTTTAGGGACAGGGGTGAGGCCTACGAGCAGTACTCC. Its translation: CASSFRDRGEAYEQYS.

This clonotype was counted ten times or more. Here the CDR3 reads CASSLVHLLAKNIQYF. The CDR3, as DNA: TGTGCCAGCAGTTTAGTCCACTTACTAGCCAAAAACATTCAGTACTTC. The gene calls are TRBV27 and TRBJ2-4; D is uncertain. The V end was cut by 2 bases, the J end by 0 bases, with 11 bases between. This CDR3 has 16 residues. Germline-derived CDR1 and CDR2 are MNHEY and SMNVEV (reference sequence).

This clonotype appeared many times. The chain has TRBV28 and TRBJ2-1; a weak D match, TRBD2 (5 bases). The V gene's germline CDR1 is MDHEN and CDR2 SYDVKM. The CDR3 runs to 15 residues. V lost 7 bases, J lost 6 bases, and 19 bases lay in between. The CDR3 loop is CASTDYKTPRNEQFF. The CDR3 DNA is TGTGCCAGCACCGACTATAAGACCCCCCGCAATGAGCAGTTCTTC. The full variable domain, with the rest looked up from reference TRBV28 and TRBJ2-1, is DVKVTQSSRYLVKRTGEKVFLECVQDMDHENMFWYRQDPGLGLRLIYFSYDVKMKEKGDIPEGYSVSREKKERFSLILESASTNQTSMYLCASTDYKTPRNEQFFGPGTRLTVL.